One sample yielded the 25 T cell receptor beta chains listed below, sequenced in a study of cytomegalovirus exposure and HLA in healthy donors. Use of 60 Vbeta and 13 Jbeta primers characterized the PCR. The data were produced by immunoSEQ multiplex PCR, yet TCRdb's version contains in-frame clones alone and is incomplete. Here the sample table reports approximately 80,000 clones. Sample: PBMCs. Receptors originate from a woman in her 30s in good health and CMV-seronegative.

The chain uses TRBV5-1 and TRBJ1-6; D is unresolved. The length of the CDR3 is 15 residues. Germline CDR1 is SGHRS and CDR2 is YFSETQ. Between the trimmed V and J ends, which lost 0 bases and 6 bases, there was a span of 10 bases. This CDR3 reads CASSLDGGSNSPLHF. The CDR3, as DNA: TGCGCCAGCAGCTTGGATGGAGGAAGTAATTCACCCCTCCACTTT.

The rearrangement joins TRBV4-1 to TRBJ2-2; 7 nucleotides agree with TRBD1. This CDR3 is 16 amino acids long. In germline, CDR1 is MGHRA, CDR2 YSYEKL. The trim removed 4 bases at V and 7 bases at J, leaving 12 bases unmatched. The CDR3, as DNA: TGCGCCAGCAGCCCGGGGAATAGGGGGCTTGTCGGGGAGCTGTTTTTT. As protein: CASSPGNRGLVGELFF.

V gene TRBV2 combines with J gene TRBJ1-5; D possibly corresponds to TRBD1 (6 bases). This CDR3 contains 15 residues. Trimming pared 7 bases from V and 0 bases from J, leaving 13 bases between. The germline V gene has CDR1 SNHLY and CDR2 FYNNEI. DNA for the CDR3: TGTGCCAGCACCCGGGACACCTATAGCAATCAGCCCCAGCATTTT. Protein product: CASTRDTYSNQPQHF.

The genes are TRBV27 and TRBJ1-1, with 7 bases identical to TRBD1. Germline loops: CDR1 MNHEY, CDR2 SMNVEV (reference sequence). There are 14 residues in the CDR3. V gave up 4 bases and J gave up 1 base; unmatched junction bases: 3. The CDR3 sequence is CASSSGGTNTEAFF. The DNA for the CDR3 is TGTGCCAGCAGTTCAGGGGGAACGAACACTGAAGCTTTCTTT.

Here the CDR3 reads CASSQTGGTTGELFF. CDR3 nucleotide sequence: TGTGCCAGTAGCCAGACAGGGGGAACGACCGGGGAGCTGTTTTTT. The genes are TRBV19 and TRBJ2-2; 9 bases are shared with TRBD1. With V trimmed by 6 bases and J by 5 bases, 7 bases remained unmatched. The germline CDR1 and CDR2 sequences are LNHDA and SQIVND (reference sequence). The CDR3 is made up of 15 amino acids.

The chain has TRBV5-6 and TRBJ2-1; D is possibly TRBD1 (5 bases). V was pared by 0 bases and J by 9 bases, with 25 bases between. Germline CDR1 and CDR2: SGHDT and YYEEEE. The CDR3 consists of 18 residues. Here the CDR3 reads CASSLGVHRNYIFGEQFF. CDR3 coding DNA: TGTGCCAGCAGCTTGGGGGTACACAGGAATTACATCTTTGGTGAGCAGTTCTTC.

The chain joins TRBV4-1 to TRBJ2-7, with 10 positions matching TRBD1. Germline V gene lookup returns CDR1 MGHRA and CDR2 YSYEKL. V shed 4 bases, J shed 0 bases, and the junction held 6 bases outside the gene matches. The CDR3 is made up of 16 amino acids. The CDR3 DNA reads as TGCGCCAGCAGCCCCGAGGGACAGGGGAGCTCCTACGAGCAGTACTTC. Translating gives CASSPEGQGSSYEQYF.

For this clone: The junction differs from germline at one of its ends, possibly a read error. The chain links TRBV4-1 to TRBJ2-1; 8 bases line up with TRBD2. The CDR3 contains 17 residues. Germline CDR1 is MGHRA and CDR2 is YSYEKL. DNA for the CDR3: TGCGCCAGCAGCCAACGCACTAGCGGAAGCTCCGACAATGAGCAGTTCTTC. This gives the protein CASSQRTSGSSDNEQFF.

The chain recombines TRBV7-9 with TRBJ2-7, with 13 bases lining up with TRBD2. V was pared by 4 bases and J by 4 bases, with 7 bases of the junction left unmatched. Germline assignment: CDR1 SEHNR and CDR2 FQNEAQ (reference sequence). There are 16 residues in the CDR3. CDR3: CASSSRTSGGIYEQYF. CDR3 DNA: TGTGCCAGCAGCTCTCGGACTAGCGGGGGTATATACGAGCAGTACTTC.

The chain recombines TRBV4-1 with TRBJ1-1; 9 positions match TRBD1. Germline V lookup: CDR1 MGHRA, CDR2 YSYEKL. This CDR3 spans 15 amino acids. V lost 2 bases, J lost 7 bases, and 8 bases stayed unmatched. Here the CDR3 DNA reads TGCGCCAGCAGCCAACCGGGACAGGGAGTGTGTGAAGCTTTCTTT. This sequence encodes CASSQPGQGVCEAFF.

The chain combines TRBV2 with TRBJ2-1; D perhaps matches TRBD2 (5 bases). Looked up from germline, CDR1 is SNHLY and CDR2 is FYNNEI. The germline V and J ends were trimmed by 4 bases and 3 bases, with 16 bases remaining between them. The CDR3 contains 16 residues. CDR3 DNA sequence: TGTGCCAGCAGTGCTCTCCGCTCTAGCCTCTACAATGAGCAGTTCTTC. Protein sequence: CASSALRSSLYNEQFF.

The chain has TRBV6-1 and TRBJ2-7; 9 bases are a match to TRBD1. After removal of 2 bases from V and 0 bases from J, the junction contained 5 bases not matched to a gene. Germline V gene data show CDR1 as MNHNS and CDR2 as SASEGT. The CDR3 loop spans 16 amino acids. CDR3 protein: CASSELGGQGSYEQYF. The CDR3 DNA follows: TGTGCCAGCAGTGAATTGGGGGGACAGGGCTCCTACGAGCAGTACTTC.

A word on this clone: At one boundary the junction diverges from the germline segment, which might be a read error. V is TRBV2 and J is TRBJ1-1, with no clear D. Germline V lookup: CDR1 SNHLY, CDR2 FYNNEI. The CDR3 consists of 13 residues. The CDR3: CASTLEAYAEDFF. CDR3 DNA sequence: TGTGCCAGCACCTTGGAAGCGTATGCTGAAGATTTCTTT.

The chain has TRBV29-1 and TRBJ2-4, with 16 bases that match TRBD2. V lost 7 bases and J lost 5; bases outside the gene matches: 8. Germline V gives CDR1 SQVTM, CDR2 ANQGSEA. This CDR3 contains 16 residues. The CDR3 region is CSAMGLAGGFENIQYF. The CDR3 DNA sequence: TGCAGCGCCATGGGACTAGCGGGAGGGTTTGAAAACATTCAGTACTTC.

This chain uses TRBV29-1 with TRBJ2-3, with 9 bases identical to TRBD2. V gave up 5 bases and J gave up 4 bases; unmatched junction bases: 13. The germline gives CDR1 SQVTM, CDR2 ANQGSEA. The CDR3 has 16 amino acids. For the CDR3, the DNA is TGCAGCGTTCCCCCCTATAGCGGGGGAGCGGCAGATACGCAGTATTTT. This gives the protein CSVPPYSGGAADTQYF.

The rearrangement joins TRBV29-1 to TRBJ2-5; TRBD2 agrees at 12 bases. With V trimmed by 6 bases and J by 5 bases, 4 bases remained unmatched. The CDR3 runs to 13 residues. Germline V gene lookup returns CDR1 SQVTM and CDR2 ANQGSEA. The CDR3 DNA reads as TGCAGCGTAGCTAGCGGGAGGGGGGAGACCCAGTACTTC. This translates into CSVASGRGETQYF.

V is TRBV28 and J is TRBJ1-2, with 7 bases matching TRBD1. The CDR3 totals 12 residues. Germline V gives CDR1 MDHEN, CDR2 SYDVKM. V shed 2 bases and J 8 bases; nucleotides not matched to a gene: 2. In DNA form, the CDR3 reads TGTGCCAGCAGTTTAGACAGGGCAGGCTACACCTTC. This codes for CASSLDRAGYTF.

V usage is TRBV29-1 and J usage is TRBJ2-1; 7 bases map to TRBD1. Germline V lookup: CDR1 SQVTM, CDR2 ANQGSEA. V lost 2 bases and J lost 7; bases outside the gene matches: 8. This CDR3 is built from 14 residues. The CDR3 nucleotides are TGCAGCGTTGAACAGGGGGTGGGTGGGAATGAGCAGTTCTTC. This encodes CSVEQGVGGNEQFF.

The CDR3 DNA is TGTGCCAGCAGCCCTTCCGGACAGGGGTTTAATGAAAAACTGTTTTTT. This translates into CASSPSGQGFNEKLFF. The chain joins TRBV7-6 to TRBJ1-4; 9 bases agree with TRBD1. V gave up 5 bases and J gave up 4 bases; unmatched junction bases: 8. CDR1 and CDR2 from the germline V gene are SGHVS and FNYEAQ. The CDR3 runs 16 residues.

This chain links TRBV30 with TRBJ2-3, with TRBD2 identical over 7 bases. This CDR3 comprises 15 residues. V gave up 4 bases and J gave up 0 bases; unmatched junction bases: 7. CDR1 is GTSNPN, CDR2 SVGIG, per germline (reference sequence). In nucleotides, the CDR3 is TGTGCCTGGACCTCCGGGACTAACAGCACAGATACGCAGTATTTT. It translates to CAWTSGTNSTDTQYF.

The chain recombines TRBV29-1 with TRBJ2-3; D remains unclear. The CDR3 sequence is 12 residues long. V lost 5 bases and J lost 6, with 12 bases in between. CDR1 is SQVTM, CDR2 ANQGSEA, per germline. The DNA for the CDR3 is TGCAGCGTTCTTGAAGCTCCCGATACGCAGTATTTT. Translation: CSVLEAPDTQYF.

This chain links TRBV30 with TRBJ2-1, with D uncertain. CDR1 is GTSNPN, CDR2 SVGIG, per germline (reference sequence). V was pared by 0 bases and J by 4 bases, with 4 bases between. The CDR3 covers 12 residues. Written as DNA, the CDR3 is TGTGCCTGGAGTGTCGGGTACAATGAGCAGTTCTTC. It specifies CAWSVGYNEQFF.

J is TRBJ2-7 and V is TRBV30; no reliable D call. This CDR3 is built from 12 residues. CDR1 is GTSNPN and CDR2 is SVGIG in the germline V gene (reference sequence). V was shortened by 2 bases and J by 2 bases, with 7 bases between the two germline ends. The CDR3 DNA is TGTGCCTGGAGTTCCCTAGCCTACGAGCAGTACTTC. It translates to CAWSSLAYEQYF.

The CDR3 sequence is CASSHGGLAGEQYF. The CDR3, as DNA: TGTGCCAGCTCCCATGGGGGACTAGCGGGGGAGCAGTACTTC. The chain links TRBV7-2 to TRBJ2-7; 13 bases align to TRBD2. The CDR3 length is 14 residues. Germline trimming cut 8 bases from V and 7 bases from J; bases unmatched to any gene: 8. CDR1 SGHTA and CDR2 FQGNSA come from the germline V gene.

The J gene is TRBJ2-1, the V gene TRBV4-1; TRBD2 is a possible D gene (6 bases). V lost 1 base to trimming and J lost 10 bases, with 8 bases between them. The germline CDR1 and CDR2 sequences are MGHRA and YSYEKL. The CDR3 runs to 12 residues. In DNA form, the CDR3 reads TGCGCCAGCAGCCAAGGACTAGGCGAGCAGTTCTTC. Protein: CASSQGLGEQFF.